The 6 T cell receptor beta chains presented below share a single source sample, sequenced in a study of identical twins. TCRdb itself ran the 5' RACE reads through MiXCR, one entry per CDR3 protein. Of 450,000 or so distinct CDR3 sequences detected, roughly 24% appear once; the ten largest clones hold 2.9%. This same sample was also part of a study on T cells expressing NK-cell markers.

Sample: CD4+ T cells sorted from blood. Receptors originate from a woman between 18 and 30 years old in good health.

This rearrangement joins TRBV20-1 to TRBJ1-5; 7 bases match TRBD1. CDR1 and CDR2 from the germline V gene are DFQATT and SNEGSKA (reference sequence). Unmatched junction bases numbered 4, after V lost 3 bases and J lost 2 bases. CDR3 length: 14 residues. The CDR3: CSASHRGRNQPQHF. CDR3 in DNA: TGCAGTGCTAGTCACAGGGGACGCAATCAGCCCCAGCATTTT.

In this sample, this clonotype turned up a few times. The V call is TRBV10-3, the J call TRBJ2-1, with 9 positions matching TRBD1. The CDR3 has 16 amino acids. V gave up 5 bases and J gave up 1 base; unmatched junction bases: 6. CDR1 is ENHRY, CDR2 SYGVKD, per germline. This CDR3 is CAISKDRGGSYNEQFF. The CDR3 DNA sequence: TGTGCCATCAGTAAGGACAGGGGTGGGTCCTACAATGAGCAGTTCTTC.

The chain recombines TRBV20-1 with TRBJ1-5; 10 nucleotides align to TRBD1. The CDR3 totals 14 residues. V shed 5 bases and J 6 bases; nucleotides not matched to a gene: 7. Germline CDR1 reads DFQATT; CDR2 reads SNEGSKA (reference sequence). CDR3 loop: CSALTGTGVQPQHF. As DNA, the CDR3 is TGCAGTGCTCTAACCGGGACAGGGGTTCAGCCCCAGCATTTT.

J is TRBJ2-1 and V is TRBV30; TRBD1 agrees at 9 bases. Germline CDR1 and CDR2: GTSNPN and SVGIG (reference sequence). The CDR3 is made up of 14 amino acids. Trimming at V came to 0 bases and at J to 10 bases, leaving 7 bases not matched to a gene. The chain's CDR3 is CAWSVPGQGGEQFF. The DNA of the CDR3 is TGTGCCTGGAGTGTACCGGGACAGGGCGGCGAGCAGTTCTTC.

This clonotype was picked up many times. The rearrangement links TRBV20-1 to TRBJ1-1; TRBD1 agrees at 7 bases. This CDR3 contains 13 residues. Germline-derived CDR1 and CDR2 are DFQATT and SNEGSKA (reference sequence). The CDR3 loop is CGTTGLRDTEAFF. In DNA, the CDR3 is TGCGGGACGACAGGGTTGAGGGACACTGAAGCTTTCTTT.

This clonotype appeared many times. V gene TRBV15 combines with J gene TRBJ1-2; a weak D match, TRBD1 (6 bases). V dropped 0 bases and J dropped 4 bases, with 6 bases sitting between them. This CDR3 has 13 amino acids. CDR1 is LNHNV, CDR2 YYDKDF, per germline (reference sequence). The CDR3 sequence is CATSRDRGYGYTF. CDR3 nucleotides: TGTGCCACCAGCAGAGACAGGGGCTATGGCTACACCTTC.